These 9 T cell receptor beta chains were sequenced from one sample in a study of cytomegalovirus exposure and HLA in healthy donors. TCRdb's table, derived via immunoSEQ multiplex PCR, lists solely in-frame clones and lacks some. Of approximately 160,000 clones in the sample, 65% to 90% were seen once. Sequencing input: PBMCs. These receptors all stem from a woman aged 18-29 years in good health and CMV-seronegative.

The chain recombines TRBV6-5 with TRBJ2-5; D is unresolved. Germline V gene data show CDR1 as MNHEY and CDR2 as SVGAGI. This CDR3 is built from 11 residues. Trimming cost V 2 bases and J 5 bases, with 3 bases left between them. CDR3 region: CASSYRETQYF. Written as DNA, the CDR3 is TGTGCCAGCAGTTACCGGGAGACCCAGTACTTC.

This clone came up once. The rearrangement links TRBV27 to TRBJ1-2; D perhaps matches TRBD1 (6 bases). From germline, CDR1 is MNHEY and CDR2 SMNVEV (reference sequence). The CDR3 sequence is 15 residues long. The V end lost 3 bases, the J end lost 6 bases, and 17 bases lay between the germline ends. CDR3 amino acids: CASSFVQGLGDGYTF. CDR3 DNA sequence: TGTGCCAGCAGTTTCGTTCAGGGGCTAGGCGATGGCTACACCTTC.

This clone was seen once. V is TRBV5-6 and J is TRBJ1-4, with 7 bases matching TRBD1. CDR3 length equals 16 residues. After removal of 0 bases from V and 3 bases from J, the junction contained 5 bases not matched to a gene. From germline, CDR1 is SGHDT and CDR2 YYEEEE. CDR3 loop: CASSLAGTASNEKLFF. For the CDR3, the DNA is TGTGCCAGCAGCTTGGCGGGGACAGCCTCTAATGAAAAACTGTTTTTT.

The chain carries TRBV15 and TRBJ1-5; possible D gene TRBD1, 5 bases. V lost 1 base and J lost 4, with 14 bases in between. CDR3 length: 16 amino acids. Germline-derived CDR1 and CDR2 are LNHNV and YYDKDF (reference sequence). The chain's CDR3 is CATSRGQGAGNQPQHF. The CDR3 coding sequence is TGTGCCACCAGCAGAGGGCAAGGGGCAGGGAATCAGCCCCAGCATTTT. The full variable domain, in which reference TRBV15 and TRBJ1-5 provide the parts outside the CDR3, is DAMVIQNPRYQVTQFGKPVTLSCSQTLNHNVMYWYQQKSSQAPKLLFHYYDKDFNNEADTPDNFQSRRPNTSFCFLDIRSPGLGDTAMYLCATSRGQGAGNQPQHFGDGTRLSIL.

V usage is TRBV15 and J usage is TRBJ1-5, with TRBD1 matching over 7 bases. J gave up 0 bases and V 1 base, and 12 bases lay outside the gene matches. The germline gives CDR1 LNHNV, CDR2 YYDKDF (reference sequence). The CDR3 extends over 19 amino acids. The DNA for the CDR3 is TGTGCCACCAGCAGAGTGCTTGTGGCAGGGGGTTATAGCAATCAGCCCCAGCATTTT. Translated: CATSRVLVAGGYSNQPQHF.

This chain links TRBV5-1 with TRBJ2-2; D unresolved. Trimming removed 3 bases from V and 1 base from J, with 10 bases in between. The CDR3 runs to 15 residues. Germline-derived CDR1 and CDR2 are SGHRS and YFSETQ. The CDR3 sequence: CASSSPELNTGELFF. CDR3 bases: TGCGCCAGCAGCTCCCCTGAACTGAACACCGGGGAGCTGTTTTTT.

The rearrangement joins TRBV18 to TRBJ2-7; 9 bases map to TRBD2. There are 14 residues in the CDR3. CDR1 and CDR2 (germline): KGHSH, LQKENI. V was clipped by 6 bases and J by 2 bases; unmatched bases: 5. The CDR3 is CASSLTSGPYEQYF. The CDR3 nucleotides are TGTGCCAGCTCCCTGACTAGCGGACCCTACGAGCAGTACTTC.

V gene TRBV29-1 combines with J gene TRBJ1-1; no clear D gene. This CDR3 contains 9 residues. Trimming removed 7 bases from V and 4 bases from J, with 4 bases in between. CDR1 is SQVTM, CDR2 ANQGSEA, per germline. The CDR3 spells CSGGTEAFF. CDR3 nucleotides: TGCAGCGGAGGCACTGAAGCTTTCTTT.

This rearrangement joins TRBV25-1 to TRBJ2-3; unclear D gene. The V gene's germline CDR1 is MGHDK and CDR2 SYGVNS. This CDR3 region has 11 residues. The V end was cut by 6 bases, the J end by 7 bases, with 8 bases between. The CDR3 here is CASSRNHTQYF. CDR3 DNA: TGTGCCAGCAGCAGGAATCATACGCAGTATTTT.